These 5 T cell receptor beta chains came from one sample sequenced in a study of cytomegalovirus exposure and HLA in healthy donors. Amplification used 60 Vbeta primers and 13 Jbeta primers. Using immunoSEQ multiplex PCR, the repertoire was profiled, and TCRdb retains in-frame clones only, with some absent. The sample holds approximately 75,000 clones. Sequenced input: PBMCs. These receptors all stem from a man in his forties in good health and CMV-seronegative.

The V and J genes are TRBV29-1 and TRBJ1-2; perhaps TRBD1 as D (5 bases). V was shortened by 4 bases and J by 4 bases, with 13 bases between the two germline ends. The length of the CDR3 is 13 residues. Germline CDR1 SQVTM, CDR2 ANQGSEA. CDR3 coding DNA: TGCAGCGTTGTTTCAGGGCTTACCTATGGCTACACCTTC. Translation gives CSVVSGLTYGYTF.

The chain recombines TRBV6-5 with TRBJ2-2, with D maybe TRBD1 (6 bases). Between the trimmed V and J ends, which lost 2 bases and 4 bases, there was a span of 8 bases. The V gene's germline CDR1 is MNHEY and CDR2 SVGAGI. The CDR3 contains 14 residues. CDR3 in DNA: TGTGCCAGCAGTTACCAACAGGGCACCGGGGAGCTGTTTTTT. Encoded protein: CASSYQQGTGELFF.

The rearrangement uses TRBV6-5 and TRBJ1-2; D is perhaps TRBD1 (6 bases). The germline V and J ends were trimmed by 0 bases and 0 bases, with 8 bases remaining between them. CDR1 is MNHEY, CDR2 SVGAGI, per germline. The CDR3 covers 15 residues. CDR3 DNA: TGTGCCAGCAGTTACTCGGGGGCGCCTAACTATGGCTACACCTTC. Protein sequence: CASSYSGAPNYGYTF.

CDR3 DNA sequence: TGCGCCAGCAGCATCACTAGCGGGGGGGCATCCTACAATGAGCAGTTCTTC. Its protein product is CASSITSGGASYNEQFF. The chain couples TRBV5-1 to TRBJ2-1; 13 nucleotides match TRBD2. This CDR3 region has 17 residues. The J segment lost 1 base and the V segment lost 4 bases, leaving 5 bases of the junction unmatched. Per the germline V gene, CDR1 is SGHRS and CDR2 is YFSETQ. The variable domain in full, with the rest retrieved from reference TRBV5-1 and TRBJ2-1, is KAGVTQTPRYLIKTRGQQVTLSCSPISGHRSVSWYQQTPGQGLQFLFEYFSETQRNKGNFPGRFSGRQFSNSRSEMNVSTLELGDSALYLCASSITSGGASYNEQFFGPGTRLTVL.

The V and J genes are TRBV5-6 and TRBJ1-1; D is uncertain. This CDR3 has 18 amino acids. Germline assignment: CDR1 SGHDT and CDR2 YYEEEE. V was shortened by 3 bases and J by 5 bases, with 26 bases between the two germline ends. CDR3 sequence (DNA): TGTGCCAGCAGCTGGGAAACCGGGAGGACGGCCTCTGGGACTGAAGCTTTCTTT. Translation gives CASSWETGRTASGTEAFF. Full variable domain (remainder filled in from reference TRBV5-6 and TRBJ1-1): DAGVTQSPTHLIKTRGQQVTLRCSPKSGHDTVSWYQQALGQGPQFIFQYYEEEERQRGNFPDRFSGHQFPNYSSELNVNALLLGDSALYLCASSWETGRTASGTEAFFGQGTRLTVV.